This T cell receptor (beta chain) was found in a study of blood T cell repertoires in COVID-19. Authors' processing steps: Nucleated cell number was recorded as an estimate derived from reference gene primer amplification. TCRdb's copy holds only in-frame clones and misses some; the assay was immunoSEQ multiplex PCR. The DNA gave D and trimming, while V, J and clone size come from that table. The top ten hold 21% of the sample, which has 25,000 to 35,000 clones, 55% to 75% seen once. The CDR3 has 14 amino acids. Germline values: CDR1 MNHEY, CDR2 SVGEGT. V dropped 0 bases and J dropped 5 bases, with 11 bases sitting between them.

The J gene is TRBJ2-7, the V gene TRBV6-2 or TRBV6-3; D gene uncertain. This sequence was found in a boy aged 2 to 10 with active or convalescent COVID-19. The sequenced material came from peripheral blood. The chain's CDR3 is CASSYSRSANEQYF. Written as DNA, the CDR3 is TGTGCCAGCAGTTACTCGAGGAGCGCAAACGAGCAGTACTTC.